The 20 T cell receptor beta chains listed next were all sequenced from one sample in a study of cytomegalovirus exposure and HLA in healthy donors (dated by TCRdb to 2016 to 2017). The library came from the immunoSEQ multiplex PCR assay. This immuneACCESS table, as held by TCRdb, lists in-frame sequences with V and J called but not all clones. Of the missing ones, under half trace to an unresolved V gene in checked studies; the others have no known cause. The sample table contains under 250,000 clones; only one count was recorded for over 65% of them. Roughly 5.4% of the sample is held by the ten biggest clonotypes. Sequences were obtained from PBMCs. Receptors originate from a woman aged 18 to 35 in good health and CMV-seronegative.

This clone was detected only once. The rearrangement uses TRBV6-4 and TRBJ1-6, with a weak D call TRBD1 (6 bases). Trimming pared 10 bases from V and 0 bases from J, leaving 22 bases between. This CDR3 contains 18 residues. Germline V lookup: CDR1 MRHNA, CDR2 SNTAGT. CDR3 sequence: CANPPGQTDCSYNSPLHF. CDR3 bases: TGTGCCAATCCTCCGGGACAAACAGACTGCTCCTATAATTCACCCCTCCACTTT.

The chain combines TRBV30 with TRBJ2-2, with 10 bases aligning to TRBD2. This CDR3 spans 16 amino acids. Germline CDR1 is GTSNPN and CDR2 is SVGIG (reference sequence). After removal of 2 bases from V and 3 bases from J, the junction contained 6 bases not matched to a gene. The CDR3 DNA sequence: TGTGCCTGGAGTCTCAGGACTAGCGGTTACACCGGGGAGCTGTTTTTT. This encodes CAWSLRTSGYTGELFF.

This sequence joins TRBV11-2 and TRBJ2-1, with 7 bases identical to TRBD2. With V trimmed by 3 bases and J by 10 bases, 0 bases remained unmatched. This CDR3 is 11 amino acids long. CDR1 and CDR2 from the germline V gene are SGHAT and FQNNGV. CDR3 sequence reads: CASSFGREQFF. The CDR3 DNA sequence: TGTGCCAGCAGCTTCGGGAGGGAGCAGTTCTTC.

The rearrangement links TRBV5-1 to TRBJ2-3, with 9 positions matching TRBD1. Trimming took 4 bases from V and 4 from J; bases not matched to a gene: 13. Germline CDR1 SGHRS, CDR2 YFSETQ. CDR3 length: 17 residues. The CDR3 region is CASSPTPDRGGPDTQYF. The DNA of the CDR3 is TGCGCCAGCAGCCCTACGCCGGACAGGGGTGGCCCAGATACGCAGTATTTT.

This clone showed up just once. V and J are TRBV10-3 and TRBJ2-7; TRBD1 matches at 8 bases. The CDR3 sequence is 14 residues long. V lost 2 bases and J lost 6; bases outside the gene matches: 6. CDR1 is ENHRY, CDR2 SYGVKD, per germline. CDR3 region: CAISEGQGSSEQYF. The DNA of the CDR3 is TGTGCCATCAGTGAGGGACAGGGATCTAGCGAGCAGTACTTC.

CDR3 nucleotides: TGTGCCATCAGTGTCGAGGGTAGGAATGAGCAGTTCTTC. It specifies CAISVEGRNEQFF. V gene TRBV10-3 combines with J gene TRBJ2-1; possible D gene TRBD2, 5 bases. Germline V gives CDR1 ENHRY, CDR2 SYGVKD. V was clipped by 4 bases and J by 7 bases, with 11 bases between them. The CDR3 spans 13 residues.

CDR3 in amino acids: CASSELPGPGNTEAFF. The CDR3 nucleotides read TGTGCCAGCAGTGAATTGCCAGGCCCGGGTAACACTGAAGCTTTCTTT. The rearrangement joins TRBV6-1 to TRBJ1-1; D gene ambiguous. The V and J ends lost 2 bases and 2 bases respectively, with 15 bases between them. Germline V CDR1 and CDR2: MNHNS, SASEGT. This CDR3 region has 16 residues.

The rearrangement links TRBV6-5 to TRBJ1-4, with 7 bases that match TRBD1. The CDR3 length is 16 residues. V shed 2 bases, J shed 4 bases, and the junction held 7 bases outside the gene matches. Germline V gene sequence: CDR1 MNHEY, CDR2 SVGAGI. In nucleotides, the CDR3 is TGTGCCAGCAGTTACGGACGGACAGGACATAATGAAAAACTGTTTTTT. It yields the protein CASSYGRTGHNEKLFF.

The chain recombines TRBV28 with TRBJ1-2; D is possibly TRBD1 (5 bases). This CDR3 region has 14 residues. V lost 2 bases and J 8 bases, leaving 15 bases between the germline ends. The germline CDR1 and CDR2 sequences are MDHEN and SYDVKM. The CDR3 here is CASSLAGYQGGYTF. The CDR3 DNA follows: TGTGCCAGCAGTTTAGCCGGATATCAGGGCGGCTACACCTTC.

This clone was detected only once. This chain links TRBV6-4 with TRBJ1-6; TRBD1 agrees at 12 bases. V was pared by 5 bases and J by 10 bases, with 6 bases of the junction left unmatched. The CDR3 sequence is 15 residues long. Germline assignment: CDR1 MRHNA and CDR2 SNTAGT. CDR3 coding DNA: TGTGCCAGCAGTTGGGACAGGGGGCAGGTGTCACCCCTCCACTTT. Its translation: CASSWDRGQVSPLHF.

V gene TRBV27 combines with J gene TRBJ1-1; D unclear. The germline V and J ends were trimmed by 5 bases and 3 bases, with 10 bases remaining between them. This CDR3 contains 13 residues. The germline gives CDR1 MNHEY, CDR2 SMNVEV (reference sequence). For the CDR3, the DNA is TGTGCCAGCAGTCTCACAGTGGACACTGAAGCTTTCTTT. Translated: CASSLTVDTEAFF.

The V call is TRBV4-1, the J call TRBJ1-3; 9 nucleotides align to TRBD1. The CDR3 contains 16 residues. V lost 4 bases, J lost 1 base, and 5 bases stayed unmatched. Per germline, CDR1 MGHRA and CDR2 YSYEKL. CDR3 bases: TGCGCCAGCAGCCGGGGGACAGGGCAATCTGGAAACACCATATATTTT. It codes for CASSRGTGQSGNTIYF.

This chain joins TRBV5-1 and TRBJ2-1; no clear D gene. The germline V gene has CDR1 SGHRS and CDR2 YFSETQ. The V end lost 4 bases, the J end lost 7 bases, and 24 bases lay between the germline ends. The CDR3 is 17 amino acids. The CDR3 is CASSPATVGNSLNEQFF. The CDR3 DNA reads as TGCGCCAGCAGCCCGGCGACGGTGGGAAATAGCTTGAATGAGCAGTTCTTC.

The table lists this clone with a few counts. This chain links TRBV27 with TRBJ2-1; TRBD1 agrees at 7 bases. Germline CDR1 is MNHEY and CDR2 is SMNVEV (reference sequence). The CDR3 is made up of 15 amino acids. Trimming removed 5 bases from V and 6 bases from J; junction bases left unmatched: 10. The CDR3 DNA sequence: TGTGCCAGCAGTCCTTCGGGACAGAGCTTCAATGAGCAGTTCTTC. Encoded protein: CASSPSGQSFNEQFF.

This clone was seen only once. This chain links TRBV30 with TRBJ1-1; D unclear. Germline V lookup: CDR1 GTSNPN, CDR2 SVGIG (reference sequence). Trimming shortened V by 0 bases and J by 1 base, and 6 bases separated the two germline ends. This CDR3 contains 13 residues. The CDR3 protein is CAWSVTANTEAFF. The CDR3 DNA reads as TGTGCCTGGAGTGTAACGGCGAACACTGAAGCTTTCTTT.

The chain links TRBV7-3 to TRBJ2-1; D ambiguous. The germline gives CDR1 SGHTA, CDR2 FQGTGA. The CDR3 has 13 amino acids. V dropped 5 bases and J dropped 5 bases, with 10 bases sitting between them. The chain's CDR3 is CASSDITNNEQFF. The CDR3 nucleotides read TGTGCCAGCAGCGACATTACGAACAATGAGCAGTTCTTC.

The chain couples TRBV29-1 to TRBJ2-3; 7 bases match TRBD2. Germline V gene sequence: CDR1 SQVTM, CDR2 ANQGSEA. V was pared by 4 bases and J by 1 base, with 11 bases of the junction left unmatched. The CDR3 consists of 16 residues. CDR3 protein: CSVGGGRGLGTDTQYF. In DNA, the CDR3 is TGCAGCGTTGGGGGGGGTCGGGGCCTCGGCACAGATACGCAGTATTTT.

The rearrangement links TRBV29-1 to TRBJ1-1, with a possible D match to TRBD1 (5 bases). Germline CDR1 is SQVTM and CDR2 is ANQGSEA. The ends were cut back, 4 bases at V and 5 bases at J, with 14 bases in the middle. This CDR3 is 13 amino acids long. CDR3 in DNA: TGCAGCGTTGGGGACGGCGAGGGGACTGAAGCTTTCTTT. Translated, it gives CSVGDGEGTEAFF.

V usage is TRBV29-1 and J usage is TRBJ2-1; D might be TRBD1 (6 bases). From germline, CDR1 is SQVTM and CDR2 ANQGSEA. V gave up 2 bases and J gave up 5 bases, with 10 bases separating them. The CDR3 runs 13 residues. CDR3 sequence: CSVEPRTDNEQFF. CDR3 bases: TGCAGCGTTGAACCCCGGACAGACAATGAGCAGTTCTTC.

The CDR3 region is CASSQLSGRFSYEQYF. The CDR3 DNA follows: TGTGCCAGCAGCCAACTATCCGGCAGATTCTCCTACGAGCAGTACTTC. The rearrangement uses TRBV4-2 and TRBJ2-7, with D unresolved. Deletions cut 2 bases from V and 0 bases from J, with 14 bases between. Germline CDR1 is LGHNA and CDR2 is YNFKEQ. The CDR3 extends over 16 amino acids.